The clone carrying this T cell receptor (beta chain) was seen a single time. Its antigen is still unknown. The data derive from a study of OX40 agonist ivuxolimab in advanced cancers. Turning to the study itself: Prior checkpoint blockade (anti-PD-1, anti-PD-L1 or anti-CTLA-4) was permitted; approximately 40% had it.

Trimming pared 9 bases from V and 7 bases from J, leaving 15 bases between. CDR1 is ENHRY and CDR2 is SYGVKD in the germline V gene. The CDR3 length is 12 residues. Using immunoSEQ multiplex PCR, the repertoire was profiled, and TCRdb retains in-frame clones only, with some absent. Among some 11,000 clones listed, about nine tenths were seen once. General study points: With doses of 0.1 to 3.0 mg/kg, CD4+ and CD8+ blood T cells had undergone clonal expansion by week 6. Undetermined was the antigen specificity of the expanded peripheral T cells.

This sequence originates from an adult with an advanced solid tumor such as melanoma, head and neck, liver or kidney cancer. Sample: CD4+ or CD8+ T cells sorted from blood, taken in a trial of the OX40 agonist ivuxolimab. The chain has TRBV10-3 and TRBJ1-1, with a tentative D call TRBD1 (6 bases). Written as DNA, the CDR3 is TGTGCCATACAGGGCTCCTGGGGTGAAGCTTTCTTT. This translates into CAIQGSWGEAFF.